This TCR beta chain comes out of a study of CD8 T cells in ankylosing spondylitis. TCRdb ran MiXCR on the 5' RACE reads and lists one entry per CDR3 protein. This sample has around 340,000 distinct CDR3 sequences, with roughly 20% found just once. This clonotype has a handful of counts. The source of this sequence is a male donor with ankylosing spondylitis or in good health (not recorded which). The sequencing input was blood, either unsorted or a sorted T cell fraction (not recorded which).

CDR3 nucleotides: TGCGCCAGCAGCCAAGATGGTCCAGGGCTCTATGGCTACACCTTC. Its protein product is CASSQDGPGLYGYTF. This chain uses TRBV4-1 with TRBJ1-2, with D tentatively TRBD1 (5 bases). The CDR3 is made up of 15 amino acids. Deletions cut 0 bases from V and 4 bases from J, with 12 bases between. Per germline, CDR1 MGHRA and CDR2 YSYEKL.